The clone carrying this T cell receptor (beta chain) was counted many times. The antigen remains unidentified. The data originate from a study of early T cells in non-severe SARS-CoV-2 infection. Study-wide results and limits: VDJdb-based annotation leaned toward anti-spike CD8 responses and missed private and CD4 specificities.

One entry per CDR3 protein, called by TCRdb with MiXCR from the 5' RACE reads. The sample has around 61,000 distinct CDR3 sequences; about 10% are singletons. The source is an adult who was a healthcare worker with PCR-confirmed SARS-CoV-2 infection or an uninfected control (not recorded which). Sequenced material: whole blood.

CDR3 nucleotides: TGTGCCAGTAGTCTCAAGGGGGATTCGACCTACGAGCAGTACTTC. It translates to CASSLKGDSTYEQYF. The V call is TRBV19, the J call TRBJ2-7, with D possibly TRBD1 on 6 matching bases. Trimming removed 5 bases at V and 2 bases at J, with 16 bases between. The CDR3 runs to 15 residues. In germline, CDR1 is LNHDA, CDR2 SQIVND (reference sequence).